This is a list of T cell receptor beta chains from one sample in a study of T cell responses to AZD1222 COVID-19 vaccine. Assay used: immunoSEQ multiplex PCR; TCRdb lists only in-frame clones, some missing. The table lists 120,000 or so clones, about 85% of them singletons. The source material was peripheral blood, sampled 28 days after the second AZD1222 dose. Every receptor here comes from an adult who received the AZD1222 COVID-19 vaccine. Both conserved end residues are trimmed from each CDR3. Each record gives: V gene, J gene, clone size, CDR3 length, CDR3 protein. Where a row states a size, it is once, few, many or the class of an expanded clone; other rows omit it.

V gene: TRBV25-1; J gene: TRBJ2-7; clone size: -; CDR3 length: 15; CDR3 protein: ASSPTSVGTFPYEQY
V gene: TRBV5-1; J gene: TRBJ1-6; clone size: -; CDR3 length: 10; CDR3 protein: ASSLVGSPLH
V gene: TRBV18; J gene: TRBJ1-6; clone size: -; CDR3 length: 12; CDR3 protein: ASSRQAGNSPLH
V gene: TRBV11-2; J gene: TRBJ2-7; clone size: few; CDR3 length: 16; CDR3 protein: ASSLDSALLAGIEQQY
V gene: TRBV2; J gene: TRBJ2-5; clone size: -; CDR3 length: 17; CDR3 protein: ASSDPGLAGGHNLETQY
V gene: TRBV29-1; J gene: TRBJ2-2; clone size: -; CDR3 length: 12; CDR3 protein: SVADRPNTGELF
V gene: TRBV5-4; J gene: TRBJ1-6; clone size: -; CDR3 length: 13; CDR3 protein: ASSARDSLNSPLH
V gene: TRBV24-1; J gene: TRBJ1-3; clone size: -; CDR3 length: 10; CDR3 protein: ATQGSGNTIY
V gene: TRBV6-5; J gene: TRBJ2-1; clone size: -; CDR3 length: 11; CDR3 protein: ASSLGTRNEQF
V gene: TRBV6-4; J gene: TRBJ1-1; clone size: -; CDR3 length: 11; CDR3 protein: ASKDREGTEAF
V gene: TRBV19; J gene: TRBJ1-1; clone size: -; CDR3 length: 13; CDR3 protein: ASSTPLIGNTEAF
V gene: TRBV9; J gene: TRBJ1-1; clone size: once; CDR3 length: 13; CDR3 protein: ASSYTEFMNTEAF
V gene: TRBV19; J gene: TRBJ1-6; clone size: -; CDR3 length: 14; CDR3 protein: ASKRTAVGNNSPLH
V gene: TRBV2; J gene: TRBJ1-1; clone size: -; CDR3 length: 12; CDR3 protein: ASSEAKISSKAF
V gene: TRBV2; J gene: TRBJ2-3; clone size: -; CDR3 length: 14; CDR3 protein: ASSEAAATSTDTQY
V gene: TRBV5-1; J gene: TRBJ2-3; clone size: -; CDR3 length: 13; CDR3 protein: ASSLSGGSTDTQY
V gene: TRBV25-1; J gene: TRBJ1-5; clone size: -; CDR3 length: 12; CDR3 protein: ASSAQGSNQPQH
V gene: TRBV24-1; J gene: TRBJ2-3; clone size: -; CDR3 length: 11; CDR3 protein: AAGGGHTDTQY
V gene: TRBV5-1; J gene: TRBJ1-1; clone size: once; CDR3 length: 11; CDR3 protein: ASHQWGRTEAF
V gene: TRBV3-1/TRBV3-2; J gene: TRBJ1-6; clone size: -; CDR3 length: 10; CDR3 protein: ASSQDYSPLH
V gene: TRBV7-2; J gene: TRBJ2-3; clone size: -; CDR3 length: 12; CDR3 protein: ASSLRGRTDTQY
V gene: TRBV4-1; J gene: TRBJ2-5; clone size: -; CDR3 length: 13; CDR3 protein: ASSQDGGLQETQY
V gene: TRBV21-1; J gene: TRBJ2-4; clone size: once; CDR3 length: 9; CDR3 protein: ARTAKNIQY
V gene: TRBV30; J gene: TRBJ2-2; clone size: -; CDR3 length: 13; CDR3 protein: AWSEVQGGNGELF
V gene: TRBV28; J gene: TRBJ1-2; clone size: -; CDR3 length: 11; CDR3 protein: ASSNRDNRGYT
V gene: TRBV7-2; J gene: TRBJ2-7; clone size: -; CDR3 length: 13; CDR3 protein: ASSLKGDGTYEQY
V gene: TRBV4-1; J gene: TRBJ1-3; clone size: -; CDR3 length: 12; CDR3 protein: ASSQVRVGNTIY
V gene: TRBV7-9; J gene: TRBJ2-5; clone size: -; CDR3 length: 12; CDR3 protein: ASSFLGAGETQY
V gene: TRBV19; J gene: TRBJ2-1; clone size: few; CDR3 length: 12; CDR3 protein: ASNDRGRENEQF
V gene: TRBV6-6; J gene: TRBJ2-7; clone size: -; CDR3 length: 12; CDR3 protein: ASRPRTVTYEQY
V gene: TRBV6-5; J gene: TRBJ1-6; clone size: -; CDR3 length: 13; CDR3 protein: ASSYRPDDNSPLH
V gene: TRBV4-3; J gene: TRBJ1-2; clone size: few; CDR3 length: 12; CDR3 protein: ASSLRWQGYGYT
V gene: TRBV5-6; J gene: TRBJ1-4; clone size: -; CDR3 length: 13; CDR3 protein: ASSSEGQLNEKLF
V gene: TRBV7-8; J gene: TRBJ1-2; clone size: -; CDR3 length: 10; CDR3 protein: ASSDRGHGYT
V gene: TRBV11-3; J gene: TRBJ1-1; clone size: once; CDR3 length: 11; CDR3 protein: ASSLLAETEAF
V gene: TRBV3-1/TRBV3-2; J gene: TRBJ1-3; clone size: -; CDR3 length: 12; CDR3 protein: ASSQQGSGNTIY
V gene: TRBV12-3/TRBV12-4; J gene: TRBJ1-6; clone size: once; CDR3 length: 11; CDR3 protein: ASRGQGYSPLH
V gene: TRBV7-2; J gene: TRBJ2-1; clone size: -; CDR3 length: 14; CDR3 protein: ASSLVAGQGYNEQF
V gene: TRBV15; J gene: TRBJ2-5; clone size: once; CDR3 length: 11; CDR3 protein: ATSRDRPETQY
V gene: TRBV19; J gene: TRBJ1-2; clone size: -; CDR3 length: 13; CDR3 protein: ASSIAVTANYGYT
V gene: TRBV19; J gene: TRBJ2-5; clone size: -; CDR3 length: 14; CDR3 protein: ASSIDGRADQETQY
V gene: TRBV27; J gene: TRBJ1-6; clone size: -; CDR3 length: 13; CDR3 protein: ASSPTGGNNSPLH
V gene: TRBV7-9; J gene: TRBJ1-2; clone size: -; CDR3 length: 14; CDR3 protein: ASSSVASPFYYGYT
V gene: TRBV19; J gene: TRBJ1-2; clone size: -; CDR3 length: 9; CDR3 protein: ASSYAYGYT
V gene: TRBV30; J gene: TRBJ2-7; clone size: -; CDR3 length: 12; CDR3 protein: AWTGQGLSYEQY
V gene: TRBV30; J gene: TRBJ1-1; clone size: -; CDR3 length: 14; CDR3 protein: AWRGGQGVIEVSAF
V gene: TRBV7-8; J gene: TRBJ2-5; clone size: once; CDR3 length: 14; CDR3 protein: ASSLQLAYPQETQY
V gene: TRBV19; J gene: TRBJ1-5; clone size: -; CDR3 length: 11; CDR3 protein: ASSTRRDQPQH
V gene: TRBV28; J gene: TRBJ2-3; clone size: -; CDR3 length: 13; CDR3 protein: ASSPRDVSTDTQY
V gene: TRBV5-8; J gene: TRBJ2-7; clone size: -; CDR3 length: 12; CDR3 protein: ASRTRGILHEQY
V gene: TRBV11-1; J gene: TRBJ2-1; clone size: -; CDR3 length: 13; CDR3 protein: ASSLGDSGNSEQF
V gene: TRBV18; J gene: TRBJ2-5; clone size: -; CDR3 length: 12; CDR3 protein: ASGTGGIQETQY
V gene: TRBV7-8; J gene: TRBJ1-2; clone size: -; CDR3 length: 11; CDR3 protein: ASSPDTNYGYT
V gene: TRBV7-9; J gene: TRBJ1-2; clone size: -; CDR3 length: 13; CDR3 protein: ASSLGTGGAYGYT
V gene: TRBV7-9; J gene: TRBJ1-2; clone size: -; CDR3 length: 17; CDR3 protein: ASSLDSVDRSYATTGYT